This T cell receptor beta chain was identified during a study of blood T cell repertoires in COVID-19. About the study: Sources were T cells, B-cell-depleted T cells, or PBMCs; the material itself was cDNA or gDNA.

This clone was counted a single time. Original handling: Reference gene primer amplification yielded estimated nucleated cell counts. Produced via immunoSEQ multiplex PCR; TCRdb's table is partial and in-frame only. V, J and clone size derive from that table, while D and trimming were established from the DNA sequence. The top ten hold 7.6% of the sample, which has about 110,000 clones, under 75% seen once. CDR1 is MNHEY and CDR2 is SVGAGI in the germline V gene. V gave up 6 bases and J gave up 4 bases; unmatched junction bases: 5. The CDR3 has 13 residues. The genes are TRBV6-5 and TRBJ1-2, with 7 bases lining up with TRBD1. This clonotype originated in a woman in her sixties or seventies with acute or convalescent COVID-19. Sample: peripheral blood. CDR3 coding DNA: TGTGCCAGCAGCCTAGACAGGGCCTATGGCTACACCTTC. Translated: CASSLDRAYGYTF.